The next 29 T cell receptor beta chains were all read from a single sample in a study of monozygotic twins with inflammatory bowel disease. TCRdb reprocessed the 5' RACE reads and reports one entry per CDR3 protein, with no DNA. Its listing shows 110,000 to 150,000 distinct CDR3 sequences. The specimen sequenced was blood. The source is a human donor with ulcerative colitis or Crohn's disease, or a healthy co-twin of an affected twin (not recorded which).

V and J are TRBV11-2 and TRBJ2-1; TCRdb picks TRBD2, but there is no DNA to check that call. CDR1 is SGHAT and CDR2 is FQNNGV in the germline V gene. The CDR3 contains 13 residues. The CDR3 sequence: CASSLDRRDEQFF.

The gene calls are TRBV5-5 and TRBJ2-1; the TCRdb D gene call, TRBD1, has no DNA to confirm it. Germline V gene sequence: CDR1 SGHKS, CDR2 YYEKEE (reference sequence). This CDR3 spans 12 amino acids. The CDR3 region is CASSPQGNEQFF.

The chain joins TRBV20-1 to TRBJ1-4; TCRdb selects TRBD1, and the lack of DNA leaves this call unchecked. The length of the CDR3 is 13 residues. The germline CDR1 and CDR2 sequences are DFQATT and SNEGSKA (reference sequence). CDR3 protein: CSASEDRREKLFF.

The chain joins TRBV19 to TRBJ2-1; TCRdb designates TRBD2, a call that cannot be tested without DNA. This CDR3 is 15 amino acids long. From germline, CDR1 is LNHDA and CDR2 SQIVND (reference sequence). The chain's CDR3 is CASISRAGSYNEQFF.

This chain connects TRBV9 to TRBJ1-1. The germline V gene encodes CDR1 SGDLS and CDR2 YYNGEE. CDR3 length equals 15 residues. The chain's CDR3 is CASSVVPGTNTEAFF.

V gene TRBV28 combines with J gene TRBJ2-7; lacking DNA, the TRBD2 call made by TCRdb goes unchecked. The V gene's germline CDR1 is MDHEN and CDR2 SYDVKM. The CDR3 extends over 14 amino acids. CDR3 loop: CASSLSPRTYEQYF.

This chain uses TRBV20-1 with TRBJ1-5. The CDR3 length is 12 residues. Germline V gene sequence: CDR1 DFQATT, CDR2 SNEGSKA (reference sequence). The CDR3 region is CSAGRNNQPQHF.

The V call is TRBV5-1, the J call TRBJ1-5; TCRdb outputs TRBD1, but without DNA this stays unchecked. This CDR3 is built from 18 residues. Germline V gene sequence: CDR1 SGHRS, CDR2 YFSETQ. CDR3 amino acids: CASSLGGLGTDSNQPQHF.

This sequence joins TRBV12-3 or TRBV12-4 and TRBJ1-1; TCRdb selects TRBD1, and the lack of DNA leaves this call unchecked. The CDR3 has 17 residues. CDR3 protein: CASSTTDRGPSNTEAFF.

The genes are TRBV2 and TRBJ2-1; TCRdb calls TRBD2, which cannot be checked without DNA. CDR3 size: 13 residues. CDR1 SNHLY and CDR2 FYNNEI come from the germline V gene. CDR3 loop: CASTAGVDNEQFF.

The chain uses TRBV10-2 and TRBJ2-7; the TCRdb call, TRBD2, lacks DNA for checking. Germline CDR1 is WSHSY and CDR2 is SAAADI. The CDR3 sequence is 16 residues long. This CDR3 reads CASSERASGRDYEQYF.

The genes are TRBV7-8 and TRBJ1-2. CDR1 and CDR2 from the germline V gene are SGHVS and FQNEAQ. There are 14 residues in the CDR3. The CDR3 spells CASSLQTANYGYTF. Combining the CDR3 with reference TRBV7-8 and TRBJ1-2 gives the whole variable domain GAGVSQSPRYKVAKRGQDVALRCDPISGHVSLFWYQQALGQGPEFLTYFQNEAQLDKSGLPSDRFFAERPEGSVSTLKIQRTQQEDSAVYLCASSLQTANYGYTFGSGTRLTVV.

Considering frequency, this clonotype is medium-sized (0.01 to 0.1%). CDR3 in amino acids: CAISELGETQYF. The rearrangement uses TRBV10-3 and TRBJ2-5. Germline CDR1 is ENHRY and CDR2 is SYGVKD. The CDR3 is made up of 12 amino acids.

The J gene is TRBJ2-3, the V gene TRBV12-3 or TRBV12-4; checking the TCRdb D call of TRBD1 is not possible without DNA. CDR3 length equals 15 residues. The CDR3 is CASNIGGSATDTQYF.

The chain joins TRBV7-9 to TRBJ1-1; with no DNA, the TCRdb D assignment of TRBD1 cannot be verified. The germline V gene encodes CDR1 SEHNR and CDR2 FQNEAQ (reference sequence). The length of the CDR3 is 14 residues. The CDR3 here is CASSLGTLNTEAFF. Looking up the rest from reference TRBV7-9 and TRBJ1-1 gives the full variable domain: DTGVSQNPRHKITKRGQNVTFRCDPISEHNRLYWYRQTLGQGPEFLTYFQNEAQLEKSRLLSDRFSAERPKGSFSTLEIQRTEQGDSAMYLCASSLGTLNTEAFFGQGTRLTVV.

The chain is built from TRBV29-1 and TRBJ2-5; TCRdb outputs TRBD2, but without DNA this stays unchecked. The germline gives CDR1 SQVTM, CDR2 ANQGSEA. The length of the CDR3 is 15 residues. CDR3 residues: CSLVGPAGAQETQYF.

J is TRBJ2-2 and V is TRBV25-1; as DNA is missing, the TRBD1 call by TCRdb cannot be tested. This CDR3 is built from 14 residues. The germline V gene encodes CDR1 MGHDK and CDR2 SYGVNS. CDR3 sequence reads: CASSEHRVRGELFF.

This chain links TRBV13 with TRBJ1-2. This CDR3 is 14 amino acids long. Germline V gives CDR1 PRHDT, CDR2 FYEKMQ (reference sequence). CDR3: CASSPSGGSWGYTF.

This CDR3 is CSVVRGGYTEAFF. The rearrangement links TRBV29-1 to TRBJ1-1; the D call from TCRdb, TRBD1, cannot be confirmed without DNA. There are 13 residues in the CDR3. In germline, CDR1 is SQVTM, CDR2 ANQGSEA.

This chain joins TRBV6-6 and TRBJ2-1; TCRdb's D call of TRBD1 is untestable without DNA. The CDR3 is 14 residues long. Germline V gene data show CDR1 as MNHNY and CDR2 as SVGAGI (reference sequence). The chain's CDR3 is CASNTRPGVGEQFF.

The chain links TRBV19 to TRBJ2-7; TCRdb names TRBD1, which stays unverified in the absence of DNA. This CDR3 is 14 amino acids long. The germline V gene has CDR1 LNHDA and CDR2 SQIVND (reference sequence). CDR3 loop: CASSTLAGGFEQYF.

The gene calls are TRBV6-1 and TRBJ2-1; TCRdb's D call of TRBD1 is untestable without DNA. The germline V gene has CDR1 MNHNS and CDR2 SASEGT. This CDR3 has 15 amino acids. The CDR3 loop is CASQNGEGANYEQFF.

The V call is TRBV20-1, the J call TRBJ1-6; absent DNA, TCRdb's TRBD1 call cannot be checked. The V gene's germline CDR1 is DFQATT and CDR2 SNEGSKA (reference sequence). The CDR3 is made up of 16 amino acids. CDR3 region: CSARARKGTLNSPLHF.

The CDR3: CASSLSSPGEQYF. The V call is TRBV7-3, the J call TRBJ2-7; TCRdb outputs TRBD2, but without DNA this stays unchecked. Germline CDR1 SGHTA, CDR2 FQGTGA. The CDR3 loop spans 13 amino acids. Drawing the rest from reference TRBV7-3 and TRBJ2-7, the complete variable domain is GAGVSQTPSNKVTEKGKYVELRCDPISGHTALYWYRQSLGQGPEFLIYFQGTGAADDSGLPNDRFFAVRPEGSVSTLKIQRTERGDSAVYLCASSLSSPGEQYFGPGTRLTVT.

The chain employs TRBV11-1 and TRBJ1-2; TCRdb's assignment of TRBD1 cannot be checked, as there is no DNA. The germline gives CDR1 SGHAT, CDR2 FQDESV (reference sequence). This CDR3 region has 18 residues. This chain's CDR3 is CASSLSQPGQGPLYGYTF.

The J gene is TRBJ2-2, the V gene TRBV7-9. CDR3 length equals 14 residues. Germline lookup yields CDR1 SEHNR and CDR2 FQNEAQ (reference sequence). CDR3: CASSREGSTGELFF.

J is TRBJ2-5 and V is TRBV5-1. The CDR3 extends over 14 amino acids. CDR1 and CDR2 from the germline V gene are SGHRS and YFSETQ. CDR3: CASSLESAGETQYF.

The chain recombines TRBV27 with TRBJ2-3; TCRdb names TRBD1, which stays unverified in the absence of DNA. The CDR3 totals 14 residues. Germline assignment: CDR1 MNHEY and CDR2 SMNVEV (reference sequence). The CDR3 sequence is CASTRGDSTDTQYF.

The V call is TRBV9, the J call TRBJ1-2. The V gene's germline CDR1 is SGDLS and CDR2 YYNGEE. This CDR3 has 15 amino acids. The CDR3 loop is CASSAGGIWNYGYTF.